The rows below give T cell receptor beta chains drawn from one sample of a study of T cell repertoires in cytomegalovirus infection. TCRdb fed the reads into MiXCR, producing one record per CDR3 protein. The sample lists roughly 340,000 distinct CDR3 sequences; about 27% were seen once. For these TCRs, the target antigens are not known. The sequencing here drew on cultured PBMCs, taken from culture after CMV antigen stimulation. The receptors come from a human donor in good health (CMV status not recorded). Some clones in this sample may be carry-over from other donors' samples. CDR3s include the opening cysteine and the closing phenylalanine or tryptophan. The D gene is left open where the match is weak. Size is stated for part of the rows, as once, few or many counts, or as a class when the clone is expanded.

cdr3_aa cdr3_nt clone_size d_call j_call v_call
CASSPVTGPNEKLFF TGTGCCAGCAGTCCCGTGACAGGACCTAATGAAAAACTGTTTTTT few - TRBJ1-4 TRBV7-9
CASSSGHGYQPQHF TGTGCCAGCAGCTCGGGACACGGATATCAGCCCCAGCATTTT many - TRBJ1-5 TRBV7-2
CASSPTAGGSPLHF TGTGCCAGCAGCCCCACCGCAGGAGGTTCACCCCTCCACTTT few - TRBJ1-6 TRBV7-3
CASSRGDRVTDTQYF TGTGCCAGCAGCCGCGGGGACAGGGTAACAGATACGCAGTATTTT - TRBD1 TRBJ2-3 TRBV6-6
CASSPGLGEKLFF TGTGCCAGCTCACCAGGGCTCGGTGAAAAACTGTTTTTT few - TRBJ1-4 TRBV18
CSASPGSGSGYTF TGCAGTGCTAGCCCGGGATCTGGTTCTGGCTACACCTTC once - TRBJ1-2 TRBV20-1
CASSSGGFGSTDTQYF TGTGCCAGCAGTTCTGGAGGTTTCGGTAGCACAGATACGCAGTATTTT few - TRBJ2-3 TRBV12-3/TRBV12-4
CSASEDRGYNEQFF TGCAGTGCTAGCGAGGACAGGGGCTACAATGAGCAGTTCTTC - TRBD1 TRBJ2-1 TRBV20-1
CASSVPTGQLNTEAFF TGTGCCAGCAGTGTACCCACCGGACAGTTGAACACTGAAGCTTTCTTT few - TRBJ1-1 TRBV6-1
CASSQEGVVLEQYF TGTGCCAGCAGCCAAGAGGGAGTAGTACTCGAGCAGTACTTC - - TRBJ2-7 TRBV4-2
CSAGDRGRNEQYF TGCAGTGCCGGGGACAGGGGCCGGAACGAGCAGTACTTC - TRBD1 TRBJ2-7 TRBV20-1
CASEGNQPQHF TGTGCCTCGGAGGGCAATCAGCCCCAGCATTTT - - TRBJ1-5 TRBV28
CATSDYGDYQNYNEQFF TGTGCCACCAGTGATTACGGGGACTACCAAAATTACAATGAGCAGTTCTTC many TRBD2 TRBJ2-1 TRBV24-1
CASSTRATPYEQYF TGTGCCAGCAGCACCAGGGCCACTCCCTACGAGCAGTACTTC - - TRBJ2-7 TRBV7-4
CASSLVTAKSEQFF TGTGCCAGCAGCTTGGTGACTGCGAAGAGTGAGCAGTTCTTC few - TRBJ2-1 TRBV7-9
CASSLEGSGNTEAFF TGTGCCAGCAGTTTGGAGGGTTCGGGGAACACTGAAGCTTTCTTT few - TRBJ1-1 TRBV12-3/TRBV12-4
CASSEEAGEETQYF TGTGCCAGCAGTGAAGAAGCGGGGGAAGAGACCCAGTACTTC - TRBD2 TRBJ2-5 TRBV2
CSAKEGSIGHEKLFF TGCAGTGCCAAAGAGGGGAGTATTGGGCATGAAAAACTGTTTTTT few - TRBJ1-4 TRBV20-1
CASSFSGGYEQYF TGTGCCAGCAGTTTTTCCGGGGGCTACGAGCAGTACTTC - - TRBJ2-7 TRBV27
CASGTSGINTDTQYF TGTGCCAGCGGGACTAGCGGGATTAATACAGATACGCAGTATTTT few TRBD2 TRBJ2-3 TRBV6-6
CASSPSGRSQETQYF TGCGCCAGCAGCCCTAGCGGGAGGTCCCAAGAGACCCAGTACTTC - TRBD2 TRBJ2-5 TRBV5-1
CASRKTGPEAFF TGTGCCAGCAGGAAAACAGGGCCTGAAGCTTTCTTT - - TRBJ1-1 TRBV14
CASRPQTGRREGRSYNEQFF TGTGCCAGCAGGCCCCAGACAGGGAGACGGGAGGGACGCTCCTACAATGAGCAGTTCTTC few - TRBJ2-1 TRBV27
CASSFNRLRLQPQHF TGTGCCAGCAGCTTTAATAGACTCAGGCTACAGCCCCAGCATTTT - - TRBJ1-5 TRBV7-3
CASSLEGRVYGETQYF TGTGCCAGCAGCTTAGAAGGCAGGGTGTATGGGGAGACCCAGTACTTC - - TRBJ2-5 TRBV7-4
CASSLGQNTEAFF TGCGCCAGCAGCTTGGGACAGAACACTGAAGCTTTCTTT many - TRBJ1-1 TRBV12-3/TRBV12-4